The clone carrying this TCR beta chain was found once. Its specificity is unknown. V was cut by 4 bases and J by 5 bases, with 23 bases left in between. The germline V gene encodes CDR1 MNHEY and CDR2 SMNVEV (reference sequence). The CDR3 spans 18 residues. TCRdb keeps only in-frame clones here, not all; method: immunoSEQ multiplex PCR. This sample yields approximately 150,000 clones, of which approximately 87% are seen a single time; 20% to 25% belongs to the top ten. This entry comes from a study of radiation and T cells in renal cell carcinoma. Turning to the study itself: Nephrectomy followed 15 Gy stereotactic body radiation by 4 weeks. Study-wide findings and caveats: Top tumor clonotypes rose in blood 2 weeks post-radiation, then contracted. No pretreatment tumor biopsies were available for baseline clonotypes.

The time point here: baseline pretreatment blood. The sample's treatment: 15 Gy SBRT to primary tumor, nephrectomy 4 weeks later. Serial blood draws occurred at baseline and 2 and 4 weeks post-SBRT. The chain links TRBV27 to TRBJ2-2; either TRBD1 or TRBD2 may supply D (7 bases each). The input for sequencing was blood, taken from a patient whose treatment included radiotherapy and nephrectomy. This clonotype was obtained from a woman aged 45-65 years with renal cell carcinoma. CDR3 in DNA: TGTGCCAGCAGTTATTACCCCTCGGGCAGGGGGGGAACCGGGGAGCTGTTTTTT. It encodes CASSYYPSGRGGTGELFF.